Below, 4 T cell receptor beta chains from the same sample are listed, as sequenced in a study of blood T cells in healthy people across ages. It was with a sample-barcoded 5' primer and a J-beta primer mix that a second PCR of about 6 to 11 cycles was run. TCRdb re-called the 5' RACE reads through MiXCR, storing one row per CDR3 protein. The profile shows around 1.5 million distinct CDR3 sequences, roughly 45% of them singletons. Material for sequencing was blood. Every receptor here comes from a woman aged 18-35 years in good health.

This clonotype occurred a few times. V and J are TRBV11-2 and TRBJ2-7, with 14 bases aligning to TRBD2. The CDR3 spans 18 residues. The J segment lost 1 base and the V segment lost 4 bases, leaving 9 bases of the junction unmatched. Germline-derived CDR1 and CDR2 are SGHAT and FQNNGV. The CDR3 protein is CASSSQGLAGDLSYEQYF. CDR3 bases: TGTGCCAGCAGCTCCCAGGGACTAGCGGGGGATCTATCCTACGAGCAGTACTTC.

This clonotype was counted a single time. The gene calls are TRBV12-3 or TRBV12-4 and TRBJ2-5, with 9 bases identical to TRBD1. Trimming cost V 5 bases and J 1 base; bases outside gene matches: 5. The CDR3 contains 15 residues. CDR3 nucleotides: TGTGCCAGCAGTCCTCCGGACAGGGGCCAAGAGACCCAGTACTTC. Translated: CASSPPDRGQETQYF.

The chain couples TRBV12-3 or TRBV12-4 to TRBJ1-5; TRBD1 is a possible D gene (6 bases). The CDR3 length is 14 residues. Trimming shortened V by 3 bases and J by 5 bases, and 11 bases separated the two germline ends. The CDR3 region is CASSFYREDQPQHF. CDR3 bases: TGTGCCAGCAGTTTCTACAGGGAGGATCAGCCCCAGCATTTT.

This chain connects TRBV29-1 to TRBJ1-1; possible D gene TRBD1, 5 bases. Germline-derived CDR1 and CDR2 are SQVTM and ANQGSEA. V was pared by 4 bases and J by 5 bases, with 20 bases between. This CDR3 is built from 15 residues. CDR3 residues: CSVGKGPLKGTEAFF. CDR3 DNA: TGCAGCGTTGGAAAGGGGCCACTAAAGGGGACTGAAGCTTTCTTT.